This T cell receptor (beta chain) was captured in a study of blood T cell repertoires in COVID-19. Study summary: Samples came from the United States, Italy and Spain, spanning acute and convalescent COVID-19.

As processed by the authors: Amplification with reference gene primers provided the estimates of nucleated cell counts. Profiling relied on immunoSEQ multiplex PCR, and the TCRdb table lists in-frame clones only, not all of them. V and J calls plus clone size are reproduced from that table; the DNA served to infer D and trimming. The sample lists roughly 250,000 clones, roughly 86% occurring once. Before being deemed recovered, Cohort 3 donors had two negative PCRs, clearance, or symptom resolution. V gave up 3 bases and J gave up 0 bases, with 11 bases separating them. This CDR3 has 15 amino acids. The V gene's germline CDR1 is GTSNPN and CDR2 SVGIG (reference sequence). The sample holds one count of this clone.

The sequenced sample consisted of PBMCs or T cells enriched from blood (not recorded which). This clonotype originated in a woman in her forties or fifties who had recovered from COVID-19. V usage is TRBV30 and J usage is TRBJ1-4, with no clear D. The CDR3 sequence is CAWSPRRPTNEKLFF. CDR3 in DNA: TGTGCCTGGAGCCCCCGGCGGCCAACTAATGAAAAACTGTTTTTT.